These T cell receptor beta chains were read from a single sample in a study of blood T cell repertoires in COVID-19. Clones were sequenced by immunoSEQ multiplex PCR, and TCRdb holds only the in-frame ones, with some missing. The table has 150,000 to 200,000 clones, just under 85% seen once. Sequenced sample: peripheral blood. All receptors come from a man in his forties who had recovered from COVID-19. Each CDR3 is given with its conserved first and last residue. The order of the fields is CDR3 DNA, CDR3 protein, clone size, J gene, D gene, V gene. The D gene is left open where the match is weak. The listing skips clone size in some rows; elsewhere it reads once, few, many or a size class.

TGCGCCAGCAGCCATGGACAGTTTTATGGCTACACCTTC CASSHGQFYGYTF - TRBJ1-2 - TRBV4-1
TGTGCCAGCAGCCTCAACCAGGGTCGTACCCAAGAGACCCAGTACTTC CASSLNQGRTQETQYF - TRBJ2-5 - TRBV4-2
TGTGCCATCACCGAGGGGGGGGCGCGATCCTACGAGCAGTACTTC CAITEGGARSYEQYF - TRBJ2-7 - TRBV10-3
TGCGCCAGCAGCTTGAGGGGGAGGGGCACAGATACGCAGTATTTT CASSLRGRGTDTQYF - TRBJ2-3 - TRBV5-1
TGTGCCAGCAGCTTAGAGACTAGCGGGAGGGCCTTCGGGGATACGCAGTATTTT CASSLETSGRAFGDTQYF - TRBJ2-3 TRBD2 TRBV11-3
TGCGCCAGCAGCCCCACTAGCTATGTGTCGAATGAGCAGTTCTTC CASSPTSYVSNEQFF - TRBJ2-1 - TRBV4-1
TGTGCCAGCAGCCTCTCATCGGTTGCGACAGGGGTCGGTGGTTACGAGCAGTACTTC CASSLSSVATGVGGYEQYF - TRBJ2-7 TRBD1 TRBV7-9
TGTGCCAGCAGCATCAGAATCCCGTCCGCGGGGATGGGGGAGCTGTTTTTT CASSIRIPSAGMGELFF - TRBJ2-2 - TRBV7-2
TGTGCCAGCAGTTTCTCTACAGATAATGAAAAACTGTTTTTT CASSFSTDNEKLFF - TRBJ1-4 - TRBV27
TGTGCCAGCAGCTTCGCACAGGGGAACACTGAAGCTTTCTTT CASSFAQGNTEAFF once TRBJ1-1 - TRBV5-6
TGTGCCAGCAGCCCCGGACTAGGGGAAACCGGGGAGCTGTTTTTT CASSPGLGETGELFF few TRBJ2-2 TRBD2 TRBV5-4
TGTGCCAGCAGCCCCGGGACAGGGATAGGCAATGAGCAGTTCTTC CASSPGTGIGNEQFF few TRBJ2-1 TRBD1 TRBV7-8
TGTGCCAGCAGCTTAGCGCAGACAGAGCAGTTCTTC CASSLAQTEQFF - TRBJ2-1 - TRBV7-2
TGTGCCAGCACCTCAGGGGGTCAGAACACCGGGGAGCTGTTTTTT CASTSGGQNTGELFF - TRBJ2-2 TRBD1 TRBV7-8